This is a list of T cell receptor beta chains from one sample in a study of shared clonotypes between healthy human individuals. Some clones are missing from TCRdb's copy, which holds only in-frame ones; the method was immunoSEQ multiplex PCR. The sample carries millions of clones, approximately 95% recorded once. Input material: naive CD8+ T cells sorted from blood. These receptors came from a man aged 18 to 30 in good health. The CDR3 runs from the conserved cysteine through the conserved F or W. The D gene is left open where the match is weak. Rows may omit the clone size; those that give it use once, few, many or a size class.

TRBV5-4	TRBD2	TRBJ2-5	.	CASSLGLAGGETQYF	TGTGCCAGCAGCTTGGGACTAGCGGGAGGAGAGACCCAGTACTTC
TRBV9	.	TRBJ2-5	.	CASSAGLQETQYF	TGTGCCAGCAGCGCGGGACTTCAAGAGACCCAGTACTTC
TRBV4-1	TRBD1	TRBJ2-7	.	CASSPGQGSYEQYF	TGCGCCAGCAGCCCGGGACAGGGCAGCTACGAGCAGTACTTC
TRBV19	.	TRBJ2-7	.	CASAQVGALFSYEQYF	TGTGCCAGCGCTCAAGTTGGGGCTCTTTTCTCCTACGAGCAGTACTTC
TRBV6-5	.	TRBJ1-1	.	CASSWSGPTEAFF	TGTGCCAGCAGTTGGAGCGGACCCACTGAAGCTTTCTTT
TRBV4-2	.	TRBJ2-7	.	CASSQDASDRPNEQYF	TGTGCCAGCAGCCAAGATGCTAGCGACCGCCCCAACGAGCAGTACTTC
TRBV28	.	TRBJ1-5	.	CASSLPYLQGRQPQHF	TGTGCCAGCAGTTTACCCTACCTACAGGGCCGACAGCCCCAGCATTTT
TRBV30	TRBD1	TRBJ1-2	.	CAWKGQEVYYGYTF	TGTGCCTGGAAAGGACAGGAGGTTTACTATGGCTACACCTTC
TRBV2	TRBD1	TRBJ2-7	.	CASSPGTAHSYEQYF	TGTGCCAGCAGCCCAGGGACAGCTCACTCCTACGAGCAGTACTTC
TRBV6-5	.	TRBJ1-6	.	CASSYSNGFNSPLHF	TGTGCCAGCAGTTACTCGAATGGATTTAATTCACCCCTCCACTTT
TRBV27	.	TRBJ1-1	few	CASSLIMNTEAFF	TGTGCCAGCAGCCTTATTATGAACACTGAAGCTTTCTTT
TRBV28	.	TRBJ2-7	once	CASSLRVGTPQSSYEQYF	TGTGCCAGCAGTTTAAGGGTTGGGACCCCACAAAGCTCCTACGAGCAGTACTTC
TRBV11-2	.	TRBJ1-5	.	CASSPAGEINQPQHF	TGTGCCAGCAGCCCTGCGGGCGAAATCAATCAGCCCCAGCATTTT
TRBV6-6	TRBD1	TRBJ2-2	.	CASSMPETGISGELFF	TGTGCCAGCAGTATGCCGGAGACAGGGATCTCCGGGGAGCTGTTTTTT
TRBV5-1	.	TRBJ1-6	.	CASSRIGQGEGSPLHF	TGCGCCAGCAGTAGGATCGGGCAGGGAGAGGGTTCACCCCTCCACTTT
TRBV4-1	.	TRBJ2-1	.	CASSQDRVGEQFF	TGCGCCAGCAGCCAAGACAGGGTCGGTGAGCAGTTCTTC
TRBV4-3	.	TRBJ2-7	.	CASSQDSLAAYEQYF	TGCGCCAGCAGCCAAGATAGCCTAGCAGCGTACGAGCAGTACTTC
TRBV18	.	TRBJ1-4	.	CASSPYKNEKLFF	TGTGCCAGCTCACCCTACAAGAATGAAAAACTGTTTTTT
TRBV4-3	.	TRBJ1-6	once	CASSQDSTVGAPLHF	TGCGCCAGCAGCCAAGACTCGACGGTTGGGGCACCCCTCCACTTT
TRBV25-1	.	TRBJ2-7	.	CASSEWGGGDEQYF	TGTGCCAGCAGTGAATGGGGAGGGGGAGACGAGCAGTACTTC
TRBV18	TRBD1	TRBJ2-2	.	CASSQYGDRVLENTGELFF	TGTGCCAGCTCACAATATGGGGACAGGGTTTTGGAGAACACCGGGGAGCTGTTTTTT
TRBV10-3	TRBD1	TRBJ1-1	.	CAISEEGTGGWDTEAFF	TGTGCCATCAGTGAAGAGGGGACAGGGGGCTGGGACACTGAAGCTTTCTTT
TRBV28	.	TRBJ2-5	.	CAIPPSGGETQYF	TGTGCCATCCCCCCATCGGGTGGGGAGACCCAGTACTTC
TRBV7-7	TRBD1	TRBJ2-1	.	CASSPGQGSYNEQFF	TGTGCTAGCAGCCCGGGACAGGGGTCCTACAATGAGCAGTTCTTC
TRBV7-9	.	TRBJ1-2	.	CASSSYNLGYYGYTF	TGTGCCAGCAGCTCATACAATCTGGGCTACTATGGCTACACCTTC
TRBV9	TRBD1	TRBJ1-2	.	CASSARGPKGYTF	TGTGCCAGCAGCGCCAGGGGGCCAAAAGGCTACACCTTC
TRBV5-4	.	TRBJ2-5	.	CASSLLETQYF	TGTGCCAGCAGCTTGCTCGAGACCCAGTACTTC
TRBV18	.	TRBJ2-6	.	CASSPGYSDSGANVLTF	TGTGCCAGCTCACCGGGCTACAGTGACTCTGGGGCCAACGTCCTGACTTTC
TRBV19	TRBD2	TRBJ2-3	.	CASSLAVSTDTQYF	TGTGCCAGTAGTCTAGCGGTAAGCACAGATACGCAGTATTTT
TRBV5-6	.	TRBJ1-1	.	CASSFGWNTEAFF	TGTGCCAGCAGCTTTGGCTGGAACACTGAAGCTTTCTTT
TRBV27	.	TRBJ2-7	once	CASSPSSGPFPYEQYF	TGTGCCAGCAGTCCATCATCGGGTCCGTTCCCTTACGAGCAGTACTTC
TRBV28	TRBD1	TRBJ2-5	.	CASSLSRGLQETQYF	TGTGCCAGCAGTTTATCCAGGGGGCTACAAGAGACCCAGTACTTC
TRBV29-1	TRBD1	TRBJ1-2	.	CSSTGAGDNYGYTF	TGCAGTTCGACAGGGGCAGGGGATAACTATGGCTACACCTTC
TRBV29-1	.	TRBJ2-4	.	CSVEHQGNIQYF	TGCAGCGTTGAACACCAGGGGAACATTCAGTACTTC
TRBV27	.	TRBJ1-2	.	CASRSPLGGFNYGYTF	TGTGCCAGCAGGAGTCCCCTAGGTGGGTTTAACTATGGCTACACCTTC
TRBV7-9	TRBD2	TRBJ2-7	.	CASSLAGDEQYF	TGTGCCAGCAGCCTTGCGGGAGACGAGCAGTACTTC
TRBV10-3	.	TRBJ2-7	.	CAISPNDRTSSYEQYF	TGTGCCATCAGTCCAAATGACAGAACATCCTCCTACGAGCAGTACTTC
TRBV6-1	TRBD1	TRBJ2-7	.	CASSDRTGGVGGRSYEQYF	TGTGCCAGCAGTGACCGGACAGGGGGCGTGGGCGGCCGCTCCTACGAGCAGTACTTC
TRBV11-2	.	TRBJ2-1	.	CASSLAHGVGDSSDEQFF	TGTGCCAGCAGCTTAGCCCACGGCGTCGGGGATTCGTCCGATGAGCAGTTCTTC
TRBV28	.	TRBJ2-2	.	CASSLWAFTRGVNTGELFF	TGTGCCAGCAGTTTATGGGCCTTCACGCGGGGTGTGAACACCGGGGAGCTGTTTTTT
TRBV7-9	.	TRBJ2-3	.	CASRRRVGDTQYF	TGTGCCAGCAGGAGGAGAGTCGGAGATACGCAGTATTTT
TRBV11-2	.	TRBJ2-3	.	CASSLGQGMSTDTQYF	TGTGCCAGCAGCTTAGGTCAGGGTATGTCCACAGATACGCAGTATTTT
TRBV5-6	TRBD1	TRBJ1-6	.	CASSLAGTALYNSPLHF	TGTGCCAGCAGCTTGGCCGGGACAGCTCTATATAATTCACCCCTCCACTTT
TRBV18	.	TRBJ2-1	.	CASSPTAGLAYYNEQFF	TGTGCCAGCTCACCCACTGCTGGGCTAGCTTACTACAATGAGCAGTTCTTC
TRBV20-1	.	TRBJ1-2	once	CSASPGSRTTF	TGCAGTGCCTCGCCGGGATCTCGAACCACCTTC
TRBV5-1	.	TRBJ1-1	.	CASSLEGPTEAFF	TGCGCCAGCAGCTTGGAAGGGCCCACTGAAGCTTTCTTT
TRBV19	.	TRBJ2-3	.	CASRPWAREDTQYF	TGTGCCAGTAGACCCTGGGCGAGGGAAGATACGCAGTATTTT
TRBV11-2	.	TRBJ2-7	once	CASSLGSDEQYF	TGTGCCAGCAGCTTAGGTTCCGACGAGCAGTACTTC
TRBV6-5	TRBD1	TRBJ2-7	.	CASSYSGGREQYF	TGTGCCAGCAGCTACTCAGGGGGTAGGGAGCAGTACTTC
TRBV27	TRBD1	TRBJ2-7	.	CASTYFGTGAYEQYF	TGTGCCAGCACATACTTCGGGACAGGCGCCTACGAGCAGTACTTC
TRBV19	.	TRBJ2-7	once	CASSIYEGYEQYF	TGTGCCAGTAGTATATATGAGGGCTACGAGCAGTACTTC
TRBV9	.	TRBJ2-1	.	CASSVEETNVYNEQFF	TGTGCCAGCAGCGTAGAAGAGACTAACGTTTACAATGAGCAGTTCTTC